These 26 T cell receptor beta chains were all obtained from the same sample, sequenced in a study of T cell repertoires in cytomegalovirus infection. TCRdb re-called the reads with MiXCR, one entry per CDR3 protein. The data contain 150,000 to 200,000 distinct CDR3 sequences, under 25% of them singletons. Sequencing was done on a sample of PBMCs. These receptors all stem from a human donor in good health (CMV status not recorded). Some clones in this sample may be carry-over from other donors' samples.

This clonotype was observed at least ten times. V is TRBV7-2 and J is TRBJ2-1, with D hard to call. The V gene lost 4 bases and the J gene lost 0 bases, with 16 bases spanning the gap. This CDR3 has 17 residues. The germline gives CDR1 SGHTA, CDR2 FQGNSA. CDR3 amino acids: CASSSPLGWSSYNEQFF. The CDR3 DNA reads TGTGCCAGCAGCTCCCCTCTAGGGTGGAGCTCCTACAATGAGCAGTTCTTC.

V gene TRBV12-3 or TRBV12-4 combines with J gene TRBJ2-7; tentatively, D is TRBD2 (5 bases). Trimming pared 7 bases from V and 0 bases from J, leaving 10 bases between. This CDR3 comprises 13 residues. CDR3 in amino acids: CASTTRSSYEQYF. The CDR3 coding sequence is TGTGCCAGCACCACTAGGAGCTCCTACGAGCAGTACTTC.

With regard to this clonotype: One junction end disagrees with the germline gene, perhaps due to a read error. This chain uses TRBV7-2 with TRBJ2-5; maybe TRBD2 (5 bases). CDR3 length: 14 amino acids. Germline assignment: CDR1 SGHTA and CDR2 FQGNSA. CDR3 sequence reads: CASGLAMRQETQYF. CDR3 DNA: TGTGCCAGCGGCTTAGCGATGCGGCAAGAGACCCAGTACTTC.

This clonotype was detected ten times or more. The chain carries TRBV7-2 and TRBJ2-3; no firm D call. CDR3 size: 15 residues. Germline V CDR1 and CDR2: SGHTA, FQGNSA. Trimming shortened V by 3 bases and J by 0 bases, and 10 bases separated the two germline ends. The CDR3 is CASSFRRSSTDTQYF. The CDR3 coding sequence is TGTGCCAGCAGCTTTCGCAGGTCTAGCACAGATACGCAGTATTTT.

This clonotype has ten or more counts. The V call is TRBV4-1, the J call TRBJ2-5; unclear D gene. This CDR3 comprises 14 residues. Germline V gives CDR1 MGHRA, CDR2 YSYEKL. V lost 4 bases to trimming and J lost 1 base, with 10 bases between them. CDR3 region: CASSPRRVQETQYF. CDR3 nucleotides: TGCGCCAGCAGCCCCCGACGGGTCCAAGAGACCCAGTACTTC.

This clonotype was seen more than once but under ten times. This chain links TRBV20-1 with TRBJ2-1; 9 nucleotides align to TRBD1. The length of the CDR3 is 13 residues. CDR1 and CDR2 (germline): DFQATT, SNEGSKA (reference sequence). V lost 1 base to trimming and J lost 7 bases; unmatched junction nucleotides: 2. The CDR3 DNA follows: TGCAGTGCTAGAGCGGGACAGGGAAATGAGCAGTTCTTC. It translates to CSARAGQGNEQFF.

The rearrangement links TRBV2 to TRBJ2-3, with TRBD2 matching over 12 bases. The length of the CDR3 is 16 residues. The junction had 5 bases not matched to a gene; V was cut back by 3 bases and J by 4 bases. CDR1 is SNHLY and CDR2 is FYNNEI in the germline V gene. This CDR3 reads CASSDTSGGLPDTQYF. The CDR3 nucleotides are TGTGCCAGCAGTGACACTAGCGGGGGGTTACCAGATACGCAGTATTTT.

This sequence joins TRBV6-1 and TRBJ1-2; D may be TRBD1 (6 bases). Germline V lookup: CDR1 MNHNS, CDR2 SASEGT. V was pared by 2 bases and J by 2 bases, with 9 bases between. The CDR3 spans 14 residues. The CDR3 DNA reads as TGTGCCAGCAGTGAACGGACAGACAACTATGGCTACACCTTC. Its translation is CASSERTDNYGYTF.

This clonotype came up a few times. The rearrangement joins TRBV7-9 to TRBJ2-7; D ambiguous. This CDR3 is built from 12 residues. Germline V CDR1 and CDR2: SEHNR, FQNEAQ (reference sequence). Trimming pared 4 bases from V and 5 bases from J, leaving 9 bases between. The CDR3 nucleotides are TGTGCCAGCAGCTCCTTTAGGGACGAGCAGTACTTC. This encodes CASSSFRDEQYF.

This clonotype was detected ten times or more. The chain combines TRBV12-3 or TRBV12-4 with TRBJ2-5, with TRBD2 matching over 14 bases. The CDR3 length is 15 residues. With 7 bases clipped from V and 5 bases from J, the junction kept 6 bases outside the gene matches. This CDR3 reads CASTPGLAGAETQYF. CDR3 coding DNA: TGTGCCAGCACCCCGGGACTAGCGGGAGCGGAGACCCAGTACTTC.

This clonotype was detected many times. The chain couples TRBV7-3 to TRBJ1-1; no clear D. Germline V gives CDR1 SGHTA, CDR2 FQGTGA. V was trimmed by 1 base and J by 1 base, leaving 10 bases between them. CDR3 length: 15 residues. The CDR3 spells CASSLSGSKNTEAFF. CDR3 nucleotides: TGTGCCAGCAGCTTAAGCGGCAGCAAGAACACTGAAGCTTTCTTT.

The chain joins TRBV7-8 to TRBJ2-1; weak D call: TRBD1 (6 bases). V was clipped by 1 base and J by 10 bases, with 17 bases between them. The CDR3 covers 15 residues. Germline V gene lookup returns CDR1 SGHVS and CDR2 FQNEAQ. The DNA for the CDR3 is TGTGCCAGCAGCTTAGAAGGCGCAGGGACATTAGAGCAGTTCTTC. Translation: CASSLEGAGTLEQFF.

This chain joins TRBV7-6 and TRBJ1-2; D is uncertain. The CDR3 has 14 amino acids. Trimming cost V 1 base and J 1 base, with 7 bases left between them. Germline values: CDR1 SGHVS, CDR2 FNYEAQ. The CDR3 here is CASSLGGFNYGYTF. The CDR3 region has the DNA TGTGCCAGCAGCTTAGGTGGTTTTAACTATGGCTACACCTTC.

About this clonotype: A much larger clone sits a single nucleotide away, making a read error possible. This chain links TRBV7-2 with TRBJ2-7; no clear D gene. There are 15 residues in the CDR3. V was clipped by 1 base and J by 3 bases, with 13 bases between them. Per germline, CDR1 SGHTA and CDR2 FQGNSA. CDR3 sequence: CASSLVSWSNYEQYF. The CDR3 DNA follows: TGTGCCAGCAGCTTAGTGAGCTGGAGTAACTACGAGCAGTACTTC.

This clonotype was observed a handful of times. The chain couples TRBV5-1 to TRBJ1-3, with D perhaps matching TRBD1 (6 bases). V was shortened by 4 bases and J by 2 bases, with 16 bases between the two germline ends. In germline, CDR1 is SGHRS, CDR2 YFSETQ. The CDR3 covers 16 residues. CDR3 sequence reads: CASSRTQGITGNTIYF. The CDR3 DNA reads as TGCGCCAGCAGCCGGACACAGGGCATTACTGGAAACACCATATATTTT.

The J gene is TRBJ1-1, the V gene TRBV20-1; no clear D gene. Germline V gene data show CDR1 as DFQATT and CDR2 as SNEGSKA (reference sequence). This CDR3 region has 17 residues. The V gene lost 1 base and the J gene lost 4 bases, with 22 bases spanning the gap. CDR3 sequence (DNA): TGCAGTGCTAGAGGGTTGGGGAGAAAGGTTTCGAGCACTGAAGCTTTCTTT. It specifies CSARGLGRKVSSTEAFF.

Ten or more counts support this clonotype. The chain employs TRBV12-5 and TRBJ2-6; D remains unclear. Per the germline V gene, CDR1 is LGHNT and CDR2 is FRNRAP. There are 16 residues in the CDR3. Trimming stripped 3 bases from V and 4 bases from J, with 13 bases between. CDR3 DNA sequence: TGTGCTAGTGGTTTTGAGGTTACACTCGGGGCCAACGTCCTGACTTTC. This codes for CASGFEVTLGANVLTF. The full variable domain, completed using reference TRBV12-5 and TRBJ2-6, is DARVTQTPRHKVTEMGQEVTMRCQPILGHNTVFWYRQTMMQGLELLAYFRNRAPLDDSGMPKDRFSAEMPDATLATLKIQPSEPRDSAVYFCASGFEVTLGANVLTFGAGSRLTVL.

The chain couples TRBV28 to TRBJ2-7, with D possibly being TRBD1 (6 bases). The CDR3 length is 14 residues. Deletions cut 4 bases from V and 9 bases from J, with 19 bases between. Germline CDR1 and CDR2: MDHEN and SYDVKM. DNA of the CDR3: TGTGCCAGCAGTTACGGGACATGGAATGGGGGGCAGTACTTC. Translated, it gives CASSYGTWNGGQYF. Using reference TRBV28 and TRBJ2-7 for the parts outside the CDR3, the full variable domain is DVKVTQSSRYLVKRTGEKVFLECVQDMDHENMFWYRQDPGLGLRLIYFSYDVKMKEKGDIPEGYSVSREKKERFSLILESASTNQTSMYLCASSYGTWNGGQYFGPGTRLTVT.

CDR3 protein: CASSIISLAGGQETQYF. The CDR3 DNA reads as TGTGCCAGTAGTATAATTTCGCTAGCGGGGGGACAAGAGACCCAGTACTTC. This chain connects TRBV19 to TRBJ2-5; 11 bases agree with TRBD2. The CDR3 totals 17 residues. The V segment lost 2 bases and the J segment 2 bases; nucleotides outside the gene matches: 7. Germline-derived CDR1 and CDR2 are LNHDA and SQIVND (reference sequence).

A note on this clonotype: A read error may be the cause here, since a much bigger clone is one base away. The V gene is TRBV7-2, the J gene TRBJ2-3; tentative D call: TRBD2 (6 bases). Germline-derived CDR1 and CDR2 are SGHTA and FQGNSA. The CDR3 spans 18 residues. Trimming took 1 base from V and 1 from J, leaving 18 bases between them. CDR3 sequence: CASSLGSIGGRCTDTQYF. The CDR3 nucleotides read TGTGCCAGCAGCTTAGGTTCAATCGGGGGTAGATGCACAGATACGCAGTATTTT.

This clonotype was counted many times. DNA for the CDR3: TGTGCCAGCAGCTTTCCGGGACAGACTTTTTCTGGGGCCAACGTCCTGACTTTC. Protein: CASSFPGQTFSGANVLTF. J is TRBJ2-6 and V is TRBV7-2, with 7 bases lining up with TRBD1. The CDR3 has 18 amino acids. Germline-derived CDR1 and CDR2 are SGHTA and FQGNSA. J was trimmed by 1 base and V by 3 bases; bases with no gene match: 9.

This clonotype has only a few counts. This chain uses TRBV20-1 with TRBJ2-7, with a tentative D call TRBD2 (5 bases). V lost 4 bases and J lost 6, with 13 bases in between. Germline CDR1 DFQATT, CDR2 SNEGSKA (reference sequence). This CDR3 has 12 amino acids. The CDR3 coding sequence is TGCAGTGCTACCAGTGAGGGTTCCGAGCAGTACTTC. Protein product: CSATSEGSEQYF.

This clonotype was observed a handful of times. The rearrangement joins TRBV7-3 to TRBJ2-5, with TRBD1 identical over 9 bases. The V segment lost 5 bases and the J segment 3 bases; nucleotides outside the gene matches: 4. The germline V gene has CDR1 SGHTA and CDR2 FQGTGA. This CDR3 region has 14 residues. The chain's CDR3 is CASSLDRGKETQYF. The CDR3 coding sequence is TGTGCCAGCAGCCTGGACAGGGGCAAAGAGACCCAGTACTTC. The full variable domain, rest sourced from reference TRBV7-3 and TRBJ2-5, is GAGVSQTPSNKVTEKGKYVELRCDPISGHTALYWYRQSLGQGPEFLIYFQGTGAADDSGLPNDRFFAVRPEGSVSTLKIQRTERGDSAVYLCASSLDRGKETQYFGPGTRLLVL.

This clonotype was observed a few times. The genes are TRBV19 and TRBJ1-1, with no clear D. The CDR3 spans 15 residues. With 6 bases removed from V and 0 bases from J, the gap between germline ends came to 14 bases. Germline assignment: CDR1 LNHDA and CDR2 SQIVND (reference sequence). The DNA of the CDR3 is TGTGCCAGTAGCCCCCGAGGAGGGATGAACACTGAAGCTTTCTTT. This translates into CASSPRGGMNTEAFF. The variable domain in full, completed from reference TRBV19 and TRBJ1-1, reads DGGITQSPKYLFRKEGQNVTLSCEQNLNHDAMYWYRQDPGQGLRLIYYSQIVNDFQKGDIAEGYSVSREKKESFPLTVTSAQKNPTAFYLCASSPRGGMNTEAFFGQGTRLTVV.

This clonotype was seen a few times. The chain carries TRBV5-1 and TRBJ2-1, with a possible D match to TRBD2 (6 bases). The CDR3 is made up of 14 amino acids. Trimming left V 3 bases short and J 2 bases short, with 9 bases between. From germline, CDR1 is SGHRS and CDR2 YFSETQ. CDR3 in DNA: TGCGCCAGCAGCTCGGGGGACCCCTACAATGAGCAGTTCTTC. Protein sequence: CASSSGDPYNEQFF. The variable domain in full, completed from reference TRBV5-1 and TRBJ2-1, reads KAGVTQTPRYLIKTRGQQVTLSCSPISGHRSVSWYQQTPGQGLQFLFEYFSETQRNKGNFPGRFSGRQFSNSRSEMNVSTLELGDSALYLCASSSGDPYNEQFFGPGTRLTVL.

The table lists this clonotype with a few counts. The V gene is TRBV25-1, the J gene TRBJ2-7; 12 nucleotides match TRBD2. CDR3 length: 16 amino acids. V shed 4 bases and J 1 base; nucleotides not matched to a gene: 5. Germline loops: CDR1 MGHDK, CDR2 SYGVNS. CDR3 DNA sequence: TGTGCCAGCAGTGCACGGACTAGCGGGAAGTCCTACGAGCAGTACTTC. Amino acids: CASSARTSGKSYEQYF.